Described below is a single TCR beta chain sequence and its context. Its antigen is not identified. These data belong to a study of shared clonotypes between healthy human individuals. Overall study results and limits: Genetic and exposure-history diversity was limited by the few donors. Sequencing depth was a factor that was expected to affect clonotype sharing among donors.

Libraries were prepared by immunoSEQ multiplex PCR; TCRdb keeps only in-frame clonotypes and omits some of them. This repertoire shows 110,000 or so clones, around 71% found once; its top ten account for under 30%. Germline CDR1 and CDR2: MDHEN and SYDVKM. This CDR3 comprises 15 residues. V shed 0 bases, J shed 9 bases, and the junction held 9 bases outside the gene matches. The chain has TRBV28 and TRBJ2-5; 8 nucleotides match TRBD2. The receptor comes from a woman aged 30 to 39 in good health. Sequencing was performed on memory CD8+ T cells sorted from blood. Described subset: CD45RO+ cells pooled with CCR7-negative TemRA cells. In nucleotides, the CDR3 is TGTGCCAGCAGTTTATGGTCTAGCGGGCGCCCGCCCCAGTACTTC. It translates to CASSLWSSGRPPQYF.